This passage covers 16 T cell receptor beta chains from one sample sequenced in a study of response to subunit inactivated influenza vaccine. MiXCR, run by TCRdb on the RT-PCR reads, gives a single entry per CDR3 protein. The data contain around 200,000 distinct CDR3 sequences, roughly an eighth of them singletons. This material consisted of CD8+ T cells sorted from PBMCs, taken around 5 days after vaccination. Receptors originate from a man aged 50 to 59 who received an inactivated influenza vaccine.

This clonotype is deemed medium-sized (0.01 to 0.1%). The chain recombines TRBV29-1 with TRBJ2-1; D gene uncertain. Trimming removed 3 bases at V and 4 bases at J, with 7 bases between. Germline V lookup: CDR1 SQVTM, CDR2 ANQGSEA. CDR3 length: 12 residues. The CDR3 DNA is TGCAGCGTTGACAACAGTTACAATGAGCAGTTCTTC. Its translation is CSVDNSYNEQFF.

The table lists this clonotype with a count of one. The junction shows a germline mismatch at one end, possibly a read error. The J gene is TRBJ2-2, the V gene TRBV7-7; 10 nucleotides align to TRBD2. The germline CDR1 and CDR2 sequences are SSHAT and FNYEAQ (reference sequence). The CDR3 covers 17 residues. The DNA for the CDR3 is TGTGCTAGCAGCTTAACCAGCGGGGGGGCGGACACCGGGGAGCTGTTTTTT. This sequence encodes CASSLTSGGADTGELFF.

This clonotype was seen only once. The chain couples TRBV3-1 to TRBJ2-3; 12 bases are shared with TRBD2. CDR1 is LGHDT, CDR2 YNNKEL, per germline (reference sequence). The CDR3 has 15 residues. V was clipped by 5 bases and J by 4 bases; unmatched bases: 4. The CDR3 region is CASSWTSGISDTQYF. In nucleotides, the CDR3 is TGTGCCAGCAGCTGGACTAGCGGGATTTCAGATACGCAGTATTTT.

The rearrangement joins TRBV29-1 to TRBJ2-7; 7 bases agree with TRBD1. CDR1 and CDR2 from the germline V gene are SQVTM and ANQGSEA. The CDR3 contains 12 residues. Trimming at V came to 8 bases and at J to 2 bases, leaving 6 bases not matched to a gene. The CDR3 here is CSIRDRPYEQYF. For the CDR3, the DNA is TGCAGCATCCGGGACAGACCCTACGAGCAGTACTTC.

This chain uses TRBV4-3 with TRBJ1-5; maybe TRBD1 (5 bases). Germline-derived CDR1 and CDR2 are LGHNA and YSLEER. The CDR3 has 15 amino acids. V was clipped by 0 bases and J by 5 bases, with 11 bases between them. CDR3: CASSQDGGAHQPQHF. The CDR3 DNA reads TGCGCCAGCAGCCAAGATGGCGGGGCCCATCAGCCCCAGCATTTT.

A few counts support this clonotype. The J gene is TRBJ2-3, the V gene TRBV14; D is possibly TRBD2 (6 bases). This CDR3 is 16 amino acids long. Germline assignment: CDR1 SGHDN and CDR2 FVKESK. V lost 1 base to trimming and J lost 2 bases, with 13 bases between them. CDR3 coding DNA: TGTGCCAGCAGCCAAGTAGGCGGGACCTTCACAGATACGCAGTATTTT. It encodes CASSQVGGTFTDTQYF.

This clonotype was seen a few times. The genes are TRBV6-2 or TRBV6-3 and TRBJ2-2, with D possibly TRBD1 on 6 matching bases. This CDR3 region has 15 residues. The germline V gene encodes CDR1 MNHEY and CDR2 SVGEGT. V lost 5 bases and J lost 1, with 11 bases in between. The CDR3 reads CASSPDRRNTGELFF. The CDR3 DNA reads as TGTGCCAGCAGTCCCGACAGGAGGAACACCGGGGAGCTGTTTTTT.

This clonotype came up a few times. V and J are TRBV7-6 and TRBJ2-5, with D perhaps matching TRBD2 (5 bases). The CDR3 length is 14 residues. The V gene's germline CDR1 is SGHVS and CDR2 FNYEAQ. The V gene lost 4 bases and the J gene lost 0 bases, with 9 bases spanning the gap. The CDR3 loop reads CASSSPGYQETQYF. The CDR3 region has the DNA TGTGCCAGCAGCTCTCCGGGATACCAAGAGACCCAGTACTTC.

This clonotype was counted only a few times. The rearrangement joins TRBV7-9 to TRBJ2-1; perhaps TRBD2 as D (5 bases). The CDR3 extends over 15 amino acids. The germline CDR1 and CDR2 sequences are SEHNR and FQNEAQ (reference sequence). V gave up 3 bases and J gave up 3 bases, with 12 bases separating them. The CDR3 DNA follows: TGTGCCAGCAGCTTGCCCGGACTGGTCTACAATGAGCAGTTCTTC. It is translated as CASSLPGLVYNEQFF.

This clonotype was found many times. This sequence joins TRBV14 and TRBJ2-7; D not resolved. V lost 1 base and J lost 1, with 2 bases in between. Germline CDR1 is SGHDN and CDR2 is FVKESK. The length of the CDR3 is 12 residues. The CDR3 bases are TGTGCCAGCAGCCAAGTGTCCTACGAGCAGTACTTC. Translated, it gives CASSQVSYEQYF.

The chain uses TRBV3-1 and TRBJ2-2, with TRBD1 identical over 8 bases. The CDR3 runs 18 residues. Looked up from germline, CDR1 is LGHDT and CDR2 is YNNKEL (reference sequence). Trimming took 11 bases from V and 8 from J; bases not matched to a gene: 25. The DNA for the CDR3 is TGTGCCCTCAGTTTATTGGGATATGGACAGGGTAAACCGGGGGAGCTGTTTTTT. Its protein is CALSLLGYGQGKPGELFF.

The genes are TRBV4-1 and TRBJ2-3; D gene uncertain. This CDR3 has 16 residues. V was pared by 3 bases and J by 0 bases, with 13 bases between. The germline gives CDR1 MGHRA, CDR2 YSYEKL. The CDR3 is CASSHHGRASTDTQYF. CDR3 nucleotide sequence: TGCGCCAGCAGCCACCACGGCAGAGCTAGCACAGATACGCAGTATTTT.

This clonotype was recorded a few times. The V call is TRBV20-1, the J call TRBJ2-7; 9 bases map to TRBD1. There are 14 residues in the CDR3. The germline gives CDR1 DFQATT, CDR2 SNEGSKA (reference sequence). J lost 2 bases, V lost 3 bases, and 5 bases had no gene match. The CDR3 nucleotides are TGCAGTGCTAGGGAATGGACAGGGGCCTACGAGCAGTACTTC. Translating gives CSAREWTGAYEQYF.

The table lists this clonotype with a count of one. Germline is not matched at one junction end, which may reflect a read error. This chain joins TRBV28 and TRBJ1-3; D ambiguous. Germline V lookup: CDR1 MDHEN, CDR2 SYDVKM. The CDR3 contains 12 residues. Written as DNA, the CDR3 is TGTGCCAACAGTTTAAACGGAAACACCATATATTTT. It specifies CANSLNGNTIYF.

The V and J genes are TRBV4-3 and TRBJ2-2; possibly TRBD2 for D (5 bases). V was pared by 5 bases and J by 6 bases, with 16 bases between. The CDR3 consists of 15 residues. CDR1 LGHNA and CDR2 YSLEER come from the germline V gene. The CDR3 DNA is TGCGCCAGCAGCGAAGGACTGGATCTCGCCGGGGAGCTGTTTTTT. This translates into CASSEGLDLAGELFF.

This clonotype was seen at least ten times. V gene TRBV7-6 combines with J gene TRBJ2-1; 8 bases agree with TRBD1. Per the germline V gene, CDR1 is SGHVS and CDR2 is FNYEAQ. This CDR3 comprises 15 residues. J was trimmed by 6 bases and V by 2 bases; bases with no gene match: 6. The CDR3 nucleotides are TGTGCCAGCAGCTTACCCGGACAGGGCTTCAATGAGCAGTTCTTC. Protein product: CASSLPGQGFNEQFF.